The 19 T cell receptor beta chains below come from one sample, sequenced in a study of cytotoxic CD8 clonotypes in ibrutinib-treated CLL. The protocol was immunoSEQ multiplex PCR, while the TCRdb copy is restricted to in-frame clones and leaves out a portion. This table has roughly 160,000 clones, around 80% appearing once. The specimen was PBMCs, collected after 24 months of ibrutinib treatment. The receptors were sampled from a human donor with chronic lymphocytic leukemia.

The V gene is TRBV7-9, the J gene TRBJ1-6; D is ambiguous. V was cut by 1 base and J by 4 bases, with 5 bases left in between. Per germline, CDR1 SEHNR and CDR2 FQNEAQ (reference sequence). The CDR3 spans 14 residues. The CDR3 sequence is CASSLVTYNSPLHF. The CDR3 bases are TGTGCCAGCAGCTTAGTCACATATAATTCACCCCTCCACTTT. Supplemented by reference TRBV7-9 and TRBJ1-6, the full variable domain reads DTGVSQNPRHKITKRGQNVTFRCDPISEHNRLYWYRQTLGQGPEFLTYFQNEAQLEKSRLLSDRFSAERPKGSFSTLEIQRTEQGDSAMYLCASSLVTYNSPLHFGNGTRLTVT.

The J gene is TRBJ1-4, the V gene TRBV6-5; D is ambiguous. The germline V gene has CDR1 MNHEY and CDR2 SVGAGI. Trimming stripped 2 bases from V and 4 bases from J, with 8 bases between. This CDR3 has 14 residues. CDR3 residues: CASSYDGVNEKLFF. The CDR3 nucleotides are TGTGCCAGCAGTTACGACGGGGTTAATGAAAAACTGTTTTTT.

The chain recombines TRBV18 with TRBJ2-1; TRBD2 matches at 8 bases. The V and J ends lost 0 bases and 4 bases, in that order; junction bases with no gene match: 8. Germline V CDR1 and CDR2: KGHSH, LQKENI. This CDR3 has 17 residues. The CDR3 sequence is CASSPPGAGVLYNEQFF. As DNA, the CDR3 is TGTGCCAGCTCACCACCGGGAGCGGGAGTACTTTACAATGAGCAGTTCTTC.

There are a few counts of this clone. The chain is built from TRBV30 and TRBJ1-6; D is unclear. CDR3 size: 16 residues. V lost 2 bases and J 6 bases, leaving 17 bases between the germline ends. Germline V gene lookup returns CDR1 GTSNPN and CDR2 SVGIG (reference sequence). The DNA for the CDR3 is TGTGCCTGGAGTCCATCACCGGGCCGGCCTAATTCACCCCTCCACTTT. Protein: CAWSPSPGRPNSPLHF.

A word on this clone: A read error may account for a junction end that differs from germline. The CDR3 loop is CAGGEGYNSPLHF. The CDR3, as DNA: TGCGCCGGGGGAGAGGGCTATAATTCACCCCTCCACTTT. The chain carries TRBV6-5 and TRBJ1-6, with a weak D call TRBD1 (5 bases). Germline V CDR1 and CDR2: MNHEY, SVGAGI. The CDR3 totals 13 residues.

This clone was detected only once. This chain uses TRBV28 with TRBJ2-2; D is tentatively TRBD1 or TRBD2 (6 bases each). This CDR3 is 15 amino acids long. Trimming removed 1 base from V and 6 bases from J, with 12 bases in between. CDR1 is MDHEN and CDR2 is SYDVKM in the germline V gene. CDR3 protein: CASSLLGGRAGELFF. The CDR3 DNA reads TGTGCCAGCAGTTTATTGGGGGGCAGGGCCGGGGAGCTGTTTTTT.

This chain links TRBV7-2 with TRBJ2-1, with D perhaps TRBD2 (5 bases). Germline V gene data show CDR1 as SGHTA and CDR2 as FQGNSA. There are 19 residues in the CDR3. V dropped 2 bases and J dropped 5 bases, with 25 bases sitting between them. DNA of the CDR3: TGTGCCAGCAGCTTAACCCCACTCCCCAGGAGGACCAAGGACAATGAGCAGTTCTTC. Translation gives CASSLTPLPRRTKDNEQFF.

The rearrangement links TRBV11-2 to TRBJ2-1; D is unclear. The V end lost 4 bases, the J end lost 2 bases, and 9 bases lay between the germline ends. The length of the CDR3 is 14 residues. Germline lookup yields CDR1 SGHAT and CDR2 FQNNGV. The CDR3 region is CASSSPLAYNEQFF. Written as DNA, the CDR3 is TGTGCCAGCAGCTCCCCCCTAGCCTACAATGAGCAGTTCTTC.

The gene calls are TRBV7-2 and TRBJ2-5; the D is unclear. The CDR3 covers 13 residues. CDR1 is SGHTA and CDR2 is FQGNSA in the germline V gene. V was cut by 6 bases and J by 0 bases, with 8 bases left in between. This CDR3 reads CASSGMYQETQYF. The CDR3 DNA follows: TGTGCCAGCAGTGGGATGTACCAAGAGACCCAGTACTTC.

The gene calls are TRBV27 and TRBJ1-2, with 9 bases matching TRBD1. There are 14 residues in the CDR3. J gave up 4 bases and V 0 bases, and 0 bases lay outside the gene matches. From germline, CDR1 is MNHEY and CDR2 SMNVEV (reference sequence). The CDR3 protein is CASSLSTGGYGYTF. DNA for the CDR3: TGTGCCAGCAGTTTATCGACAGGGGGCTATGGCTACACCTTC.

The chain has TRBV30 and TRBJ1-2, with a possible D match to TRBD1 (5 bases). Germline V gene data show CDR1 as GTSNPN and CDR2 as SVGIG (reference sequence). The CDR3 is made up of 13 amino acids. The V end was cut by 5 bases, the J end by 3 bases, with 13 bases between. CDR3: CAWAPGVYYGYTF. CDR3 DNA: TGTGCCTGGGCCCCGGGGGTGTACTATGGCTACACCTTC.

The gene calls are TRBV7-3 and TRBJ2-1; D unresolved. Trimming shortened V by 6 bases and J by 8 bases, and 11 bases separated the two germline ends. CDR1 and CDR2 (germline): SGHTA, FQGTGA. The CDR3 extends over 12 amino acids. The chain's CDR3 is CASRLIGDEQFF. CDR3 DNA: TGTGCCAGCAGGTTGATAGGTGATGAGCAGTTCTTC.

The chain couples TRBV6-1 to TRBJ1-2; tentative D call: TRBD1 (5 bases). Trimming cost V 2 bases and J 1 base, with 14 bases left between them. Germline CDR1 MNHNS, CDR2 SASEGT. This CDR3 comprises 16 residues. The CDR3 region has the DNA TGTGCCAGCAGTGAAATGGGGCAGGGCCTTAACTATGGCTACACCTTC. It encodes CASSEMGQGLNYGYTF.

This clone was recorded only once. This chain joins TRBV5-4 and TRBJ1-1; D gene uncertain. The CDR3 is 15 residues long. Trimming stripped 1 base from V and 1 base from J, with 11 bases between. Germline V gene sequence: CDR1 SGHNT, CDR2 YYREEE (reference sequence). The CDR3 DNA reads as TGTGCCAGCAGCTTGAAATATGGCCGGAACACTGAAGCTTTCTTT. Its protein is CASSLKYGRNTEAFF.

This chain uses TRBV18 with TRBJ2-2; 8 bases are a match to TRBD1. CDR3 size: 17 residues. Trimming at V came to 5 bases and at J to 5 bases, leaving 13 bases not matched to a gene. Per the germline V gene, CDR1 is KGHSH and CDR2 is LQKENI. The CDR3 here is CASSKNPGQESTGELFF. The DNA of the CDR3 is TGTGCCAGCTCAAAGAATCCGGGACAGGAGTCTACCGGGGAGCTGTTTTTT. The full variable domain, in which reference TRBV18 and TRBJ2-2 provide the parts outside the CDR3, is NAGVMQNPRHLVRRRGQEARLRCSPMKGHSHVYWYRQLPEEGLKFMVYLQKENIIDESGMPKERFSAEFPKEGPSILRIQQVVRGDSAAYFCASSKNPGQESTGELFFGEGSRLTVL.

V and J are TRBV23-1 and TRBJ1-3; the D gene is possibly TRBD1 (6 bases). TRBV23-1 is noted as an ORF with a role that remains uncertain. V gave up 2 bases and J gave up 3 bases, with 20 bases separating them. The CDR3 is 18 amino acids. The chain's CDR3 is CASSQRCYRGKGGNTIYF. In DNA form, the CDR3 reads TGCGCCAGCAGTCAAAGGTGTTATAGGGGGAAAGGTGGAAACACCATATATTTT.

V and J are TRBV5-4 and TRBJ1-5; D is possibly TRBD1 (5 bases). The CDR3 length is 15 residues. CDR1 is SGHNT and CDR2 is YYREEE in the germline V gene (reference sequence). The ends were cut back, 0 bases at V and 4 bases at J, with 11 bases in the middle. CDR3: CASSLGKGPNQPQHF. CDR3 DNA: TGTGCCAGCAGCTTGGGGAAGGGGCCAAATCAGCCCCAGCATTTT. Full variable domain (rest looked up from reference TRBV5-4 and TRBJ1-5): ETGVTQSPTHLIKTRGQQVTLRCSSQSGHNTVSWYQQALGQGPQFIFQYYREEENGRGNFPPRFSGLQFPNYSSELNVNALELDDSALYLCASSLGKGPNQPQHFGDGTRLSIL.

This clone was found once. The V and J genes are TRBV6-6 and TRBJ1-6, with 11 nucleotides matching TRBD1. Per the germline V gene, CDR1 is MNHNY and CDR2 is SVGAGI (reference sequence). This CDR3 has 14 amino acids. After removal of 5 bases from V and 10 bases from J, the junction contained 4 bases not matched to a gene. The CDR3 protein is CASSDGTGGSPLHF. CDR3 nucleotides: TGTGCCAGCAGTGACGGGACAGGGGGGTCACCCCTCCACTTT.

This clone is a singleton in its sample. V and J are TRBV28 and TRBJ2-7; D gene uncertain. Germline CDR1 reads MDHEN; CDR2 reads SYDVKM. Deletions cut 6 bases from V and 5 bases from J, with 11 bases between. The CDR3 consists of 12 residues. CDR3 sequence reads: CASSPNSHEQYF. For the CDR3, the DNA is TGTGCCAGCAGCCCAAACAGCCACGAGCAGTACTTC. Full variable domain (remainder filled in from reference TRBV28 and TRBJ2-7): DVKVTQSSRYLVKRTGEKVFLECVQDMDHENMFWYRQDPGLGLRLIYFSYDVKMKEKGDIPEGYSVSREKKERFSLILESASTNQTSMYLCASSPNSHEQYFGPGTRLTVT.